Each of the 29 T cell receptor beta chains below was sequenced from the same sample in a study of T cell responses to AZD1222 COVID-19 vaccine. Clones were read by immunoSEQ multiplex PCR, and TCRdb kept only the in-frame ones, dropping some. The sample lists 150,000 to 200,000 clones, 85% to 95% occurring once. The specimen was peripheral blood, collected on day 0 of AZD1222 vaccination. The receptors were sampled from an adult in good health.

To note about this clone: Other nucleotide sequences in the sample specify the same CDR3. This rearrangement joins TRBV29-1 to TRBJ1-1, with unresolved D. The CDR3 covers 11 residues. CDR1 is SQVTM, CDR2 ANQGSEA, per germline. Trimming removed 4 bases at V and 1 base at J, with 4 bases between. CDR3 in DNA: TGCAGCGTTGGAAGGAACACTGAAGCTTTCTTT. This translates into CSVGRNTEAFF.

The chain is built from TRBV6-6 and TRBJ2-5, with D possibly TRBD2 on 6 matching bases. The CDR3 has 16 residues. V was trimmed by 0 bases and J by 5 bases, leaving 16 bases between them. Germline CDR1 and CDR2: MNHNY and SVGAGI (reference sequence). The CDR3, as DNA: TGTGCCAGCAGTTACTCGCCTCTAGCGAGGAGCGAGACCCAGTACTTC. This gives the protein CASSYSPLARSETQYF.

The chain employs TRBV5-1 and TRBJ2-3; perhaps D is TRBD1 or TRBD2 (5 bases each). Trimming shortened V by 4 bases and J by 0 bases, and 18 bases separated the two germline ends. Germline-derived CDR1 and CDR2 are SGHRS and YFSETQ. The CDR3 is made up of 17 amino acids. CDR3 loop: CASSPTMGEGSTDTQYF. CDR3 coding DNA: TGCGCCAGCAGCCCAACCATGGGTGAGGGGAGCACAGATACGCAGTATTTT.

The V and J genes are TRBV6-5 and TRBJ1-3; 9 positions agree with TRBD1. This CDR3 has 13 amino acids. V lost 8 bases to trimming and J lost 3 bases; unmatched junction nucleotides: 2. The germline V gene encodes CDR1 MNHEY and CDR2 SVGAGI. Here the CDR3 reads CASADRGGNTIYF. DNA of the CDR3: TGTGCCAGCGCGGACAGGGGTGGAAACACCATATATTTT.

The CDR3 DNA reads TGTGCCAGCAGCTTAGGACAGGGGGCTGAAGCTTTCTTT. Residues: CASSLGQGAEAFF. The chain carries TRBV11-2 and TRBJ1-1, with TRBD1 matching 9 bases. J lost 6 bases, V lost 1 base, and 0 bases had no gene match. The CDR3 totals 13 residues. CDR1 SGHAT and CDR2 FQNNGV come from the germline V gene.

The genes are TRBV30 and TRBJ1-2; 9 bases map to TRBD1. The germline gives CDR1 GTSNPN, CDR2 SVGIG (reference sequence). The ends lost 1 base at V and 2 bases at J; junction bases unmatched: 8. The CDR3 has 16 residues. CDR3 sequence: CAWSEGQGIGNYGYTF. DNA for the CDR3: TGTGCCTGGAGTGAGGGACAGGGTATTGGGAACTATGGCTACACCTTC.

The CDR3 here is CASSLEGESGYTF. The CDR3 nucleotides read TGTGCCAGCAGTTTAGAGGGGGAGTCTGGCTACACCTTC. This chain connects TRBV12-3 or TRBV12-4 to TRBJ1-2; tentative D call: TRBD1 (6 bases). Trimming removed 1 base from V and 7 bases from J, with 10 bases in between. CDR3 length: 13 amino acids.

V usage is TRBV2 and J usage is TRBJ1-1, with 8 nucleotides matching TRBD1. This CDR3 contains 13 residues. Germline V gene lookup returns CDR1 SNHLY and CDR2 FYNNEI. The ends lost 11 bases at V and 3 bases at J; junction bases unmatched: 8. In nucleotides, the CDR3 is TGTGCCCCAGGGGGGACAGGTCACACTGAAGCTTTCTTT. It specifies CAPGGTGHTEAFF.

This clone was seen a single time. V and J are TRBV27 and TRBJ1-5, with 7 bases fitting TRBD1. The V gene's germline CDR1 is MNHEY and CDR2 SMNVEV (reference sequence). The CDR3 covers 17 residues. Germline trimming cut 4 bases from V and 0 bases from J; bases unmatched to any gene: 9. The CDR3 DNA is TGTGCCAGCAGTTCATTCCGGGACAGAGATAGCAATCAGCCCCAGCATTTT. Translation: CASSSFRDRDSNQPQHF.

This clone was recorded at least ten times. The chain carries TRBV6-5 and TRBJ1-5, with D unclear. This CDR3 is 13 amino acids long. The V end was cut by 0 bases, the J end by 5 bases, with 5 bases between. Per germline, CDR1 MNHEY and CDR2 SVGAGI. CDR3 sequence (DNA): TGTGCCAGCAGTTACTCAAACGATCAGCCCCAGCATTTT. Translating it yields CASSYSNDQPQHF.

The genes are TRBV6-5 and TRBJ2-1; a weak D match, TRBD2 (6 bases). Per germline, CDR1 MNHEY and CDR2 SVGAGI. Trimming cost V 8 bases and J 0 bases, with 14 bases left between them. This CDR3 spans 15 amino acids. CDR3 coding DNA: TGTGCCAGCTACGGGACTGCGAGCTCCTACAATGAGCAGTTCTTC. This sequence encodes CASYGTASSYNEQFF.

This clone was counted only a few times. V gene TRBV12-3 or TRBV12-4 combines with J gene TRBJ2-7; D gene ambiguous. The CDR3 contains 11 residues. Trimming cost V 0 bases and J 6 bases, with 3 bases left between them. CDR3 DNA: TGTGCCAGCAGTTTAGCTGGCGAGCAGTACTTC. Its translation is CASSLAGEQYF.

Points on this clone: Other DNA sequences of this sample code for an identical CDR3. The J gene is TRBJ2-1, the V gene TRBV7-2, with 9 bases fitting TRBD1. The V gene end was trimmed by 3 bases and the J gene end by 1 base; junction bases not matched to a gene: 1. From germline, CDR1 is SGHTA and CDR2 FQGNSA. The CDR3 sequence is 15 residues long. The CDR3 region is CASSLDRGSYNEQFF. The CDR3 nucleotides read TGTGCCAGCAGCTTGGACAGGGGTTCCTACAATGAGCAGTTCTTC.

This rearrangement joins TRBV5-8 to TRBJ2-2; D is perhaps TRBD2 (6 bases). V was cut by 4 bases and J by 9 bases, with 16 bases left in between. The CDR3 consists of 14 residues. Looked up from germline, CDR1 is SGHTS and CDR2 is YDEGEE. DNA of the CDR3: TGTGCCAGCAGCCCTGGGGACTTCGACCGGGAGCTGTTTTTT. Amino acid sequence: CASSPGDFDRELFF.

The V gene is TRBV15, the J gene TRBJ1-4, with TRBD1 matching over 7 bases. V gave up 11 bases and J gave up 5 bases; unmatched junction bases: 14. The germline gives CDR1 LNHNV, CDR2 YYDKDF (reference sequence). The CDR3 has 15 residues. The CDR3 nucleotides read TGTGCCTCCCAGCAGGGGGGGGGAAAAAATGAAAAACTGTTTTTT. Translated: CASQQGGGKNEKLFF.

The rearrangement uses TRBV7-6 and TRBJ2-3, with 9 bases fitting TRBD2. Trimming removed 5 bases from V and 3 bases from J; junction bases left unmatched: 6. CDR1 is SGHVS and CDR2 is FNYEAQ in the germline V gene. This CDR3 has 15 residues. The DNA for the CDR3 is TGTGCCAGCAGCATTTATAGCGGGAGTACAGATACGCAGTATTTT. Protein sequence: CASSIYSGSTDTQYF.

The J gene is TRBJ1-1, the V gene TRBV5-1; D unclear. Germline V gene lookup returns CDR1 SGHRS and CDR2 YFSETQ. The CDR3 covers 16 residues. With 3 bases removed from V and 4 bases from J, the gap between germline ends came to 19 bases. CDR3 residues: CASSSDSIGLGTEAFF. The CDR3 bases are TGCGCCAGCAGCTCCGATAGTATCGGGTTAGGCACTGAAGCTTTCTTT.

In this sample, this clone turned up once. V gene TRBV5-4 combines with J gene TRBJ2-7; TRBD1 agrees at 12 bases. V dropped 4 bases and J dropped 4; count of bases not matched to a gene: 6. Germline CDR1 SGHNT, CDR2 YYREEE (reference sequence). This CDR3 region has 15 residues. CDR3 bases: TGTGCCAGCAGCCCGGGGACAGGGGGCGGGTACGAGCAGTACTTC. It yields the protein CASSPGTGGGYEQYF.

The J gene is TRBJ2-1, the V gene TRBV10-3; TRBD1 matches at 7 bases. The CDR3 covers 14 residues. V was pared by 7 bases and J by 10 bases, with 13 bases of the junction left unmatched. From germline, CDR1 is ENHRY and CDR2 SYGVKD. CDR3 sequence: CAITPRDTGQEQFF. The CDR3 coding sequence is TGTGCCATCACCCCCCGGGACACGGGACAGGAGCAGTTCTTC.

CDR3 coding DNA: TGCGCCAGCAGCTTGGCTGAGGGGGGGGGTAATTCACCCCTCCACTTT. Protein: CASSLAEGGGNSPLHF. The chain combines TRBV5-1 with TRBJ1-6; D perhaps matches TRBD1 (6 bases). V gave up 0 bases and J gave up 6 bases, with 13 bases separating them. Germline CDR1 is SGHRS and CDR2 is YFSETQ. The CDR3 totals 16 residues.

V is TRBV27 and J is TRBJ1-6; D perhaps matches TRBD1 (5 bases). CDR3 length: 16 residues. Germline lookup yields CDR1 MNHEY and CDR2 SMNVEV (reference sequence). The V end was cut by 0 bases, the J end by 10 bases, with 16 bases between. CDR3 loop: CASSLSRAGLRSPLHF. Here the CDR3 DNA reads TGTGCCAGCAGTTTATCGAGGGCAGGGCTTAGATCACCCCTCCACTTT.

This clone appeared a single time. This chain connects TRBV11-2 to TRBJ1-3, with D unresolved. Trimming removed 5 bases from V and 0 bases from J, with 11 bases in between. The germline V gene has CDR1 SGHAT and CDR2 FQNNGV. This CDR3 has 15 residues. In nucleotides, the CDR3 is TGTGCCAGCAGCCCGAACCACTTCTCTGGAAACACCATATATTTT. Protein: CASSPNHFSGNTIYF.

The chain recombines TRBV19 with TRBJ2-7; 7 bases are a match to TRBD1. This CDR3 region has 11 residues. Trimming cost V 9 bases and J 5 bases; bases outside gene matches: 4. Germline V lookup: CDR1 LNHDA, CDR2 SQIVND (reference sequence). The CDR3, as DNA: TGTGCCAGCACAGGGGCCAACGAGCAGTACTTC. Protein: CASTGANEQYF.

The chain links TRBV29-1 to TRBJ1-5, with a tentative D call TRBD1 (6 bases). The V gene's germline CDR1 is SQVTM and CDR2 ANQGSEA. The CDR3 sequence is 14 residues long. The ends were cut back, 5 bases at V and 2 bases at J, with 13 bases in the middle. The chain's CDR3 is CSVKGGSGNQPQHF. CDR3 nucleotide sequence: TGCAGCGTTAAGGGGGGCTCAGGCAATCAGCCCCAGCATTTT.

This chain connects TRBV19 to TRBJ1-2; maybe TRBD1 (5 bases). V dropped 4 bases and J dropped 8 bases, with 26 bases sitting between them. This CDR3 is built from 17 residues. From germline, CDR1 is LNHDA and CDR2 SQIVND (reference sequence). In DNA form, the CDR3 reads TGTGCCAGTAGTAAGGTTGGCGCAGGGAGCGGGTTTCGGGGCTACACCTTC. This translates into CASSKVGAGSGFRGYTF. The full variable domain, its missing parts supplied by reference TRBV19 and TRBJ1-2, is DGGITQSPKYLFRKEGQNVTLSCEQNLNHDAMYWYRQDPGQGLRLIYYSQIVNDFQKGDIAEGYSVSREKKESFPLTVTSAQKNPTAFYLCASSKVGAGSGFRGYTFGSGTRLTVV.

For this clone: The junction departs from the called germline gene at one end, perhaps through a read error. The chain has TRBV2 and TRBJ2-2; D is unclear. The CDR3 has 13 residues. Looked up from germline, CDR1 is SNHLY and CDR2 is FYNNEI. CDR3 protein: CASRVENIGELFF. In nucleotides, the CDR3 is TGTGCCAGCAGGGTGGAGAACATCGGGGAGCTGTTTTTT.

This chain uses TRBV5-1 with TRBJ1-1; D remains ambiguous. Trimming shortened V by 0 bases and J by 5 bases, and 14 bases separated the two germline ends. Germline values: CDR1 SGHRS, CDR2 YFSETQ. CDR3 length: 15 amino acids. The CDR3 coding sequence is TGCGCCAGCAGCTTGGGTGGAGTCTCGGGAACTGAAGCTTTCTTT. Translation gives CASSLGGVSGTEAFF. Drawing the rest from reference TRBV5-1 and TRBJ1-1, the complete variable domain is KAGVTQTPRYLIKTRGQQVTLSCSPISGHRSVSWYQQTPGQGLQFLFEYFSETQRNKGNFPGRFSGRQFSNSRSEMNVSTLELGDSALYLCASSLGGVSGTEAFFGQGTRLTVV.

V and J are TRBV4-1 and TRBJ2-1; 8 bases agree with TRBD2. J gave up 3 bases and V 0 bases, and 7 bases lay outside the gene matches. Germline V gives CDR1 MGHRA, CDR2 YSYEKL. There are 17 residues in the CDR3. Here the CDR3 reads CASSQDGAGGLYNEQFF. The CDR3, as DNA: TGCGCCAGCAGCCAAGATGGGGCGGGAGGACTCTACAATGAGCAGTTCTTC.

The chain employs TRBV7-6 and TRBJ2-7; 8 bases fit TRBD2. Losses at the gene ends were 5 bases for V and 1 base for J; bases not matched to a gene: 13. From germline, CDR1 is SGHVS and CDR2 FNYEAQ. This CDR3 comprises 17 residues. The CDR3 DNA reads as TGTGCCAGCAGCAAACCCCTTGGGGTAGCGGGGTCCTACGAGCAGTACTTC. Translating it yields CASSKPLGVAGSYEQYF.